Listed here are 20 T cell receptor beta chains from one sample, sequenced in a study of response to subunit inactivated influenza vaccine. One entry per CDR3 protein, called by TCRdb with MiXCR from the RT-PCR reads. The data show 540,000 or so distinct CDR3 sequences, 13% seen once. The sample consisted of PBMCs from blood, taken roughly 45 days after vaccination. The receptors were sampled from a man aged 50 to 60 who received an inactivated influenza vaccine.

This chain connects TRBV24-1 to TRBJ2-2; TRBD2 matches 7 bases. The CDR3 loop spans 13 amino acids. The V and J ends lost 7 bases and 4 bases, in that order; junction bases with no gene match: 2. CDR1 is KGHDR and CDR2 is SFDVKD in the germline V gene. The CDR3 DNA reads TGTGCCACCAGAGCGGGGACCACCGGGGAGCTGTTTTTT. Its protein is CATRAGTTGELFF.

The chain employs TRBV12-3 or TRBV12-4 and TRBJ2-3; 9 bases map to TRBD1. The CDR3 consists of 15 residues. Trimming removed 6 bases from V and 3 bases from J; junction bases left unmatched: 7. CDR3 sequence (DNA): TGTGCCAGCAGGCTGAACAGGGGGCGTACAGATACGCAGTATTTT. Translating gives CASRLNRGRTDTQYF.

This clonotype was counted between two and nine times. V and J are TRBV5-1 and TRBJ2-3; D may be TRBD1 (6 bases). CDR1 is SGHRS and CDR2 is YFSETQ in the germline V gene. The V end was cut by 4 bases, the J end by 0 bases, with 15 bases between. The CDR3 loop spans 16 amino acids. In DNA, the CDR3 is TGCGCCAGCAGCCCCAGGGGCCGGCTAAGCACAGATACGCAGTATTTT. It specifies CASSPRGRLSTDTQYF.

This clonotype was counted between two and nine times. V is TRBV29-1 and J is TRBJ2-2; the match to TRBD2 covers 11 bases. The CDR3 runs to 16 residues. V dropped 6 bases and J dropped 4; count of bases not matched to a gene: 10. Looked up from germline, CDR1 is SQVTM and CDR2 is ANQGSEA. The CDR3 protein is CSVMMGLAAPTGELFF. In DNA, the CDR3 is TGCAGCGTGATGATGGGACTAGCGGCCCCCACCGGGGAGCTGTTTTTT.

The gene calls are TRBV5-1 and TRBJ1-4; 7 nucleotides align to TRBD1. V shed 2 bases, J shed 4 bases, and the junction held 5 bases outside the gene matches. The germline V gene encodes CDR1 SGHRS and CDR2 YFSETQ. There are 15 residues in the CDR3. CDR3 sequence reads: CASSFTGQSNEKLFF. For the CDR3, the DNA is TGCGCCAGCAGCTTTACGGGACAGAGTAATGAAAAACTGTTTTTT.

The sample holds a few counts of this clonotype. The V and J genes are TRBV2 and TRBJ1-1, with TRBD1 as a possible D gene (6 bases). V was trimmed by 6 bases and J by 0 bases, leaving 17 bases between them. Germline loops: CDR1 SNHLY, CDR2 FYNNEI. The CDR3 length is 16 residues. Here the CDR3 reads CASSPEGGKMNTEAFF. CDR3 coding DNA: TGTGCCAGCAGCCCCGAGGGGGGTAAAATGAACACTGAAGCTTTCTTT. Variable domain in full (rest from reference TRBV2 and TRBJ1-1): EPEVTQTPSHQVTQMGQEVILRCVPISNHLYFYWYRQILGQKVEFLVSFYNNEISEKSEIFDDQFSVERPDGSNFTLKIRSTKLEDSAMYFCASSPEGGKMNTEAFFGQGTRLTVV.

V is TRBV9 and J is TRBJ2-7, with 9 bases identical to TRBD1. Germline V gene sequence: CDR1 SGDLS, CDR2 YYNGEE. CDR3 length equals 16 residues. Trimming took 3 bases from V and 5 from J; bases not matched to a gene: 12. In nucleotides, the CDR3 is TGTGCCAGCAGCGCCAATCCCGGGACAGGGCACCACGAGCAGTACTTC. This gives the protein CASSANPGTGHHEQYF.

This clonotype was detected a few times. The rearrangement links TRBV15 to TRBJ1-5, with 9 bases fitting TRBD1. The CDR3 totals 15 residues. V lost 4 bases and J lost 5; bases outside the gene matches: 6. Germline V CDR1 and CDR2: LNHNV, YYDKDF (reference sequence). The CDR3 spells CATSTITGGDQPQHF. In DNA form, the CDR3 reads TGTGCCACCAGCACCATCACAGGGGGCGATCAGCCCCAGCATTTT.

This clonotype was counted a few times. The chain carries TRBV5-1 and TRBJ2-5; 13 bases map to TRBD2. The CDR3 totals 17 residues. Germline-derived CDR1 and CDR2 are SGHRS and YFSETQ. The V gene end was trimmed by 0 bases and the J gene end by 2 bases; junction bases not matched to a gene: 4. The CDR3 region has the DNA TGCGCCAGCAGCTTGGGCCCGGGACTAGCGGGGCAAGAGACCCAGTACTTC. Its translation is CASSLGPGLAGQETQYF.

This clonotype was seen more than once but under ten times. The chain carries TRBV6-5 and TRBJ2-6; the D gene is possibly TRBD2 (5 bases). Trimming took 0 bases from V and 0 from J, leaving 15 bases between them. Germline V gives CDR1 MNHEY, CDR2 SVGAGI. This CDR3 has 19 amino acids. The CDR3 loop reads CASSYSSPGLLSGANVLTF. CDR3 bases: TGTGCCAGCAGTTACTCGAGTCCAGGACTCCTCTCTGGGGCCAACGTCCTGACTTTC.

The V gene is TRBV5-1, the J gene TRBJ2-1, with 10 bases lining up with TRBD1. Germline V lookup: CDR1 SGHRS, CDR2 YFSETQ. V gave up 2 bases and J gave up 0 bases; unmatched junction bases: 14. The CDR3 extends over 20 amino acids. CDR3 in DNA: TGCGCCAGCAGCTTACCACCAGGACAGGGGGGTCAAAGCTCCTACAATGAGCAGTTCTTC. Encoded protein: CASSLPPGQGGQSSYNEQFF.

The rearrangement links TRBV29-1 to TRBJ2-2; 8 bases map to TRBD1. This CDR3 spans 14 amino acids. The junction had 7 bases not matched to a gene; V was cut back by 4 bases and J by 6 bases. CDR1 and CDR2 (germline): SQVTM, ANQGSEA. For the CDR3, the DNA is TGCAGCGTTGGTAGGACAGGGCTCGCCGGGGAGCTGTTTTTT. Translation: CSVGRTGLAGELFF.

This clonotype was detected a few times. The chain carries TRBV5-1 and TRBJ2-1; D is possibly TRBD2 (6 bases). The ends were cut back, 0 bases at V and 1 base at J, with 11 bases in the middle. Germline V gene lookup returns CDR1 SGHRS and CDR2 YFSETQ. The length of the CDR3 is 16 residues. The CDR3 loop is CASSLAGGTSYNEQFF. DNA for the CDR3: TGCGCCAGCAGCTTGGCCGGCGGGACTTCCTACAATGAGCAGTTCTTC.

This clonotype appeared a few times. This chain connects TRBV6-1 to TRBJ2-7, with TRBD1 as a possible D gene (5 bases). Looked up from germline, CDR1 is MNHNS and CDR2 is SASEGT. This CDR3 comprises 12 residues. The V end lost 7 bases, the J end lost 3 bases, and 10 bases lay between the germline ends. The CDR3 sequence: CASTWGFYEQYF. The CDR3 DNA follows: TGTGCCAGCACTTGGGGCTTCTACGAGCAGTACTTC.

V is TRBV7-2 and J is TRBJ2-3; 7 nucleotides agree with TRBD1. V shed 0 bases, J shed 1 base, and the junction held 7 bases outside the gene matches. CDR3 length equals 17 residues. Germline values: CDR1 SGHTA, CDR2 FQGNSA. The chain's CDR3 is CASSLAPTGSGTDTQYF. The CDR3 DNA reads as TGTGCCAGCAGCTTAGCCCCGACAGGGTCGGGCACAGATACGCAGTATTTT. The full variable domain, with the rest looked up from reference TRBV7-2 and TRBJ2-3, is GAGVSQSPSNKVTEKGKDVELRCDPISGHTALYWYRQSLGQGLEFLIYFQGNSAPDKSGLPSDRFSAERTGGSVSTLTIQRTQQEDSAVYLCASSLAPTGSGTDTQYFGPGTRLTVL.

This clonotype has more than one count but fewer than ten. In nucleotides, the CDR3 is TGCGCCAGCAGCTTGGGGACTAGCTCCCACGAGCAGTTCTTC. As protein: CASSLGTSSHEQFF. This chain links TRBV5-1 with TRBJ2-1; 8 bases map to TRBD2. V lost 0 bases to trimming and J lost 10 bases; unmatched junction nucleotides: 6. CDR1 and CDR2 (germline): SGHRS, YFSETQ. The CDR3 has 14 residues.

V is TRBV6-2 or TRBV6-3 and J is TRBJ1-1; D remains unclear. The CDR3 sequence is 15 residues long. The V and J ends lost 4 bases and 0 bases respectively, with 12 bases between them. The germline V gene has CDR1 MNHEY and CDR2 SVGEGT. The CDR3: CASSSNREMNTEAFF. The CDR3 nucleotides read TGTGCCAGCAGTTCCAACAGAGAGATGAACACTGAAGCTTTCTTT.

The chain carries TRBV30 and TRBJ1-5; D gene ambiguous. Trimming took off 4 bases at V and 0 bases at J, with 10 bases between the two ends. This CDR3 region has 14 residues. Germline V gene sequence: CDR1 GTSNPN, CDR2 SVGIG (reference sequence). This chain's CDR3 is CAWTAAYSNQPQHF. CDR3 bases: TGTGCCTGGACGGCGGCCTATAGCAATCAGCCCCAGCATTTT.

CDR3 in amino acids: CSARRGGQNTEAFF. DNA of the CDR3: TGCAGTGCTAGGAGGGGGGGACAGAACACTGAAGCTTTCTTT. V usage is TRBV20-1 and J usage is TRBJ1-1, with D maybe TRBD1 (6 bases). The germline gives CDR1 DFQATT, CDR2 SNEGSKA (reference sequence). V was shortened by 3 bases and J by 1 base, with 12 bases between the two germline ends. CDR3 size: 14 residues.

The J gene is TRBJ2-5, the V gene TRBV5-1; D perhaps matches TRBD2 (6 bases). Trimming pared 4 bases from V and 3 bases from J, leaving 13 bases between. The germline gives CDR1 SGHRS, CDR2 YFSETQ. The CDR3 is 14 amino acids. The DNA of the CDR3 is TGCGCCAGCAGCCGGGGGACGGGCGAAGAGACCCAGTACTTC. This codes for CASSRGTGEETQYF.